This T cell receptor beta chain was sequenced during a study of early T cells in non-severe SARS-CoV-2 infection. Study summary: Whole-blood bulk RNA, unsorted, was sequenced, and chains were unpaired. Study-wide findings and caveats: Anti-spike CD8 responses were favored by VDJdb matching, which missed private and CD4 specificities.

This clonotype was seen many times. Its antigen is still unknown. This CDR3 comprises 10 residues. Per the germline V gene, CDR1 is SQVTM and CDR2 is ANQGSEA. The TCR library protocol was used to attach unique molecular identifiers. These identifiers were attached to individual cDNA molecules. Via MiXCR, TCRdb re-called the 5' RACE reads, giving one row per CDR3 protein. Among about 30,000 distinct CDR3 sequences, under 6% were seen once, and the ten largest hold less than 6.5%. This sequence joins TRBV29-1 and TRBJ2-1; D unclear. Specimen: whole blood. The TCR sequence derives from an adult who was a healthcare worker with PCR-confirmed SARS-CoV-2 infection or an uninfected control (not recorded which). The CDR3 DNA is TGCAGTGCCCATTCGTATGAGCAGTTCTTC. This sequence encodes CSAHSYEQFF.